The 11 T cell receptor delta chains presented below share a single source sample, sequenced in a study of Vδ1+ human thymocytes. Overall study findings and caveats: Highly polyclonal TRG and TRD repertoires with Gaussian CDR3 length distributions appeared in thymus.

Antigens for these TCRs are unknown. Extracted RNA was reverse transcribed into cDNA. The CDR3 regions were amplified by multiplex PCR from V-gene primers to a constant-region primer. TCRdb re-called the multiplex PCR reads via CATT. Of about 50,000 delta-chain clones listed, roughly 16% are singletons. Sequencing was performed on Vdelta1+ gamma-delta thymocytes from the thymus. This sample's subset: FACS-sorted CD3+ TCRalphabeta- TCRVdelta1+ TCRVdelta2- thymocytes. These receptors were taken from a girl under three years old who had congenital heart surgery.

This clone was picked up a small number of times. This chain joins TRDV1 and TRDJ1, with 10 bases aligning to TRDD3. The CDR3 totals 20 residues. Germline loops: CDR1 TSWWSYY, CDR2 QGS. Trimming at V came to 3 bases and at J to 2 bases, leaving 18 bases not matched to a gene. The CDR3 here is CALGEGLLDHGGYSTDKLIF. As DNA, the CDR3 is TGTGCTCTTGGGGAGGGCCTTCTTGATCATGGGGGATACTCGACCGATAAACTCATCTTT.

This clone appeared a few times. The genes are TRDV1 and TRDJ1; TRDD3 might be the D (6 bases). The V gene's germline CDR1 is TSWWSYY and CDR2 QGS. Deletions cut 3 bases from V and 0 bases from J, with 23 bases between. The CDR3 contains 19 residues. DNA of the CDR3: TGTGCTCTTGGGGACTTCTCGTCCGGGGGACGATCGTACACCGATAAACTCATCTTT. It encodes CALGDFSSGGRSYTDKLIF.

This clone occurred a few times. This chain joins TRDV1 and TRDJ1; 9 positions match TRDD2. This CDR3 comprises 22 residues. Germline V gives CDR1 TSWWSYY, CDR2 QGS. Trimming took 5 bases from V and 4 from J; bases not matched to a gene: 29. CDR3 nucleotides: TGTGCTCTTGGGAACTCTTCGGCCTTCCTACTATCTGGGGATAGACGAGGCGATAAACTCATCTTT. Translation gives CALGNSSAFLLSGDRRGDKLIF.

This clone has just a few counts. V is TRDV1 and J is TRDJ1; D possibly matches TRDD2 or TRDD3 (6 bases each). The CDR3 loop spans 19 amino acids. The V and J ends lost 6 bases and 0 bases respectively, with 26 bases between them. Looked up from germline, CDR1 is TSWWSYY and CDR2 is QGS. This CDR3 reads CALGSGLPLGDPYTDKLIF. CDR3 sequence (DNA): TGTGCTCTTGGCTCCGGTCTTCCTTTAGGGGATCCTTACACCGATAAACTCATCTTT.

In its sample, this clone was seen a few times. V usage is TRDV1 and J usage is TRDJ1; 9 bases align to TRDD3. The V and J ends lost 1 base and 0 bases, in that order; junction bases with no gene match: 18. This CDR3 comprises 21 residues. In germline, CDR1 is TSWWSYY, CDR2 QGS. As DNA, the CDR3 is TGTGCTCTTGGGGAACAGGTAGCACGCCCGGGGGATACTGGGTACACCGATAAACTCATCTTT. This encodes CALGEQVARPGDTGYTDKLIF.

In this sample, this clone turned up a few times. This chain links TRDV1 with TRDJ1; D is unresolved. The ends were cut back, 2 bases at V and 1 base at J, with 8 bases in the middle. Germline CDR1 and CDR2: TSWWSYY and QGS. This CDR3 has 14 residues. In nucleotides, the CDR3 is TGTGCTCTTGGGGAATCGACGGTCACCGATAAACTCATCTTT. Residues: CALGESTVTDKLIF.

This clone was detected many times. The gene calls are TRDV2 and TRDJ1; 12 bases are a match to TRDD3. The ends lost 2 bases at V and 2 bases at J; junction bases unmatched: 20. Germline CDR1 and CDR2: GEAIGNYY and EKD. CDR3 size: 21 residues. The CDR3 DNA reads as TGTGCCTGTGACAACCCACTACGGAGGGGTTACTGGGGGATACTAACCGATAAACTCATCTTT. This gives the protein CACDNPLRRGYWGILTDKLIF.

This clone was detected many times. This rearrangement joins TRDV2 to TRDJ1, with D possibly matching TRDD3 (6 bases). Per the germline V gene, CDR1 is GEAIGNYY and CDR2 is EKD. The germline V and J ends were trimmed by 0 bases and 0 bases, with 16 bases remaining between them. CDR3 size: 17 residues. The CDR3 loop reads CACDTGGWGWYTDKLIF. In nucleotides, the CDR3 is TGTGCCTGTGACACCGGAGGCTGGGGATGGTACACCGATAAACTCATCTTT.

V is TRDV1 and J is TRDJ1; TRDD3 agrees at 9 bases. Germline loops: CDR1 TSWWSYY, CDR2 QGS. V was clipped by 5 bases and J by 0 bases; unmatched bases: 16. The CDR3 spans 19 residues. The DNA for the CDR3 is TGTGCTCTTGGGCCCCCTCCTACTGGGGGACCTTCCTACACCGATAAACTCATCTTT. Translation: CALGPPPTGGPSYTDKLIF.

This clone was counted a few times. The chain couples TRDV1 to TRDJ1, with TRDD3 identical over 7 bases. Looked up from germline, CDR1 is TSWWSYY and CDR2 is QGS. The V segment lost 2 bases and the J segment 0 bases; nucleotides outside the gene matches: 15. This CDR3 has 19 residues. The CDR3 region has the DNA TGTGCTCTTGGGGAATTTAGGATACGCTCACACTTGTACACCGATAAACTCATCTTT. It translates to CALGEFRIRSHLYTDKLIF.

The genes are TRDV2 and TRDJ1; D is perhaps TRDD3 (5 bases). The CDR3 loop spans 18 amino acids. Germline V CDR1 and CDR2: GEAIGNYY, EKD. Trimming removed 9 bases from V and 0 bases from J, with 28 bases in between. The CDR3 DNA follows: TGTGCCCGTTGCCGCCTGGGTCCCACGCCACCGGACACCGATAAACTCATCTTT. Translating it yields CARCRLGPTPPDTDKLIF.